This entry features one T cell receptor beta chain sequence. Its specific antigen is unknown. No much larger clone is present one base from it, and per-base qualities are unavailable. The data belong to a study of blood T cell repertoires in COVID-19 (TCRdb year 2020). Looking at the study overall: The collaborator samples originated in the United States, Italy and Spain and spanned the acute and convalescent phases of COVID-19. Subjects who had been exposed to COVID-19, were actively infected with it, or had recovered from it provided the deeply sampled blood TCRbeta repertoires that made up the dataset. Where available, HLA class I and class II types were obtained from metadata supplied by the sample provider rather than from assay-based typing. Samples came from the ongoing ImmuneRACE study (first 160 participants) plus 1,254 subjects from 6 global collaborators. A freely available public database, intended as a resource for researchers studying the immune response to SARS-CoV-2, is where the repertoires were released. The material from the prospective study consisted of cDNA or gDNA derived from T cells, B-cell-depleted T cells, or PBMCs. A de-identified subject ID, COVID-19 status, age in years and sex were almost always included in the sample metadata. What the research found in general, with its limitations: The amount of clinical and demographic metadata varied by source and participant and was provided uncurated.

CDR1 and CDR2 (SQVTM, ANQGSEA) derive from the germline V gene. V loses 3 bases, J loses 8 bases, and the germline ends lie 16 bases apart. The CDR3 measures 13 amino acids from cysteine to phenylalanine. CDR3 DNA only is kept here, 39 bases in frame from base 1. TCRbeta CDR3 regions were amplified from genomic DNA by means of the immunoSEQ Assay, a bias-controlled multiplex PCR. The authors' analysis ran thus. Nucleated cell counts per sample were estimated from amplification of reference gene primers within the assay. To quantify the absolute abundance of each unique TCRbeta CDR3 rearrangement, sequence reads were collapsed and filtered. For each sample, productive Simpson clonality was calculated as the square root of Simpson's diversity index across productive rearrangements. TCRdb re-hosts the immuneACCESS table, in-frame sequences only. Its copies lack some clones; in the studies checked, an unresolved V gene accounts for under half of them, and the cause for the rest is not known. Clone size and V and J calls were adopted from that table, with D and trimming inferred from the DNA. The sample table shows fewer than 650,000 clones, and approximately 88% are seen once. About 8% of the sample is in the top ten clones.

One collaborating source in Seattle enrolled patients during active infection and followed them longitudinally through the course of disease. Collaborating institutions collected whole blood in K2EDTA tubes following their own protocols. For TCRbeta analysis, collaborator samples were shipped as frozen whole blood, as isolated PBMCs, or as DNA extracted from either sample type. The receptor was derived from a woman between 50 and 59 years old with COVID-19, enrolled during active disease. The source material was peripheral blood. Recombination joined TRBV29-1 with TRBJ1-2, and possibly TRBD1, on 5 matching bases. CDR3 reads: CSVDKAAGQGYTF. In nucleotide form, the sequence is TGCAGCGTTGACAAGGCTGCGGGGCAGGGCTACACCTTC.